This T cell receptor beta chain was identified during a study of blood T cell repertoires in COVID-19. Looking at the study overall: The study drew acute and convalescent COVID-19 samples from the United States, Italy and Spain. Nucleic acid was either cDNA or gDNA, and it came from T cells, B-cell-depleted T cells, or PBMCs.

Assay used: immunoSEQ multiplex PCR; TCRdb lists only in-frame clones, some missing. The sample includes some 150,000 clones, approximately 80% seen only once; the top ten take about 5.8%. Germline CDR1 and CDR2: SGHRS and YFSETQ. The CDR3 covers 17 residues. Trimming took 2 bases from V and 7 from J, leaving 21 bases between them. The TCR comes from a human donor in a cohort sampled during active COVID-19. The chain uses TRBV5-1 and TRBJ1-4; tentative D call: TRBD1 (5 bases). The sample consisted of peripheral blood. This CDR3 is CASSLTVTVGAAEKLFF. The DNA of the CDR3 is TGCGCCAGCAGCTTAACCGTGACTGTTGGGGCCGCTGAAAAACTGTTTTTT.